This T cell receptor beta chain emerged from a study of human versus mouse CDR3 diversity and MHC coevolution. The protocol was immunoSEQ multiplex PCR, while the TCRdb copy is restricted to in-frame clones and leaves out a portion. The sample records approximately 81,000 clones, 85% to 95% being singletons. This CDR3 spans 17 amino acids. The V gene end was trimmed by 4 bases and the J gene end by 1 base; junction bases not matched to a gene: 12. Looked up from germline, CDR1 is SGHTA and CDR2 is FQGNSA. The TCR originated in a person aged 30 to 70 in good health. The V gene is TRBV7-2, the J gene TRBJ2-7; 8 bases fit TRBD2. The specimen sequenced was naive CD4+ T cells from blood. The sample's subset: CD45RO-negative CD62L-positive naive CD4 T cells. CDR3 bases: TGTGCCAGCAGCTCCCCCCCCCGGGGGGGGGAATCCTACGAGCAGTACTTC. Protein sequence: CASSSPPRGGESYEQYF.